This TCR beta chain was recorded in a study of graft-versus-host responses after intestinal transplantation. Study overall: Recipients underwent multivisceral, liver-intestinal, or isolated intestinal transplants. Induction with anti-thymocyte globulin, then tacrolimus and steroids for about 3 years, was given to all recipients. Study-wide findings and caveats: Individuals carrying graft-donor T cell macrochimerism showed high graft-versus-host to host-versus-graft clonal ratios in allografts. Marrow from the recipient contained GvH clones, some of which had appeared first in ileum or blood.

Sequencing used immunoSEQ multiplex PCR; TCRdb keeps in-frame clones, though not all of them. The sample has about 100,000 clones, roughly 84% seen once; the top ten hold approximately 0.97%. Regarding this clone: Its antigen is as yet unknown.

The TCR was taken from a human donor who received an intestinal transplant. Sample: unstimulated CD4+ T cells sorted from spleen or lymph node cells, taken before intestinal transplant.

The chain's CDR3 is CASSFGAGGVNTGELFF. As DNA, the CDR3 is TGTGCCAGCAGCTTCGGAGCGGGGGGCGTAAACACCGGGGAGCTGTTTTTT. The V call is TRBV11-2, the J call TRBJ2-2, with 9 bases lining up with TRBD2. Germline CDR1 and CDR2: SGHAT and FQNNGV. The CDR3 runs 17 residues. V was pared by 3 bases and J by 2 bases, with 7 bases of the junction left unmatched.